The 18 T cell receptor beta chains below all came from one sample that was sequenced in a study of cytomegalovirus exposure and HLA in healthy donors (dated by TCRdb to about 2017). Library method: the immunoSEQ multiplex PCR assay. A mixture of 60 forward primers for TCR Vbeta segments and 13 reverse primers for TCR Jbeta segments was used in the multiplex PCR. TCRdb holds this immuneACCESS table with in-frame rearrangements only. Some clones are missing; in checked studies, unresolved V genes explain under half, and the rest has no known cause. This sample lists about 98,000 clones; 75% to 85% were detected once. The biggest ten clones account for around 9.9% of the sample. Sequencing was carried out using PBMCs. Source of these receptors: a man aged 18 to 29 in good health and CMV-seropositive.

This sequence joins TRBV19 and TRBJ1-5; 8 bases are shared with TRBD1. Germline loops: CDR1 LNHDA, CDR2 SQIVND (reference sequence). This CDR3 region has 13 residues. V lost 7 bases, J lost 6 bases, and 5 bases stayed unmatched. The DNA for the CDR3 is TGTGCCAGTACCAGGGGGCTTTCTCAGCCCCAGCATTTT. It encodes CASTRGLSQPQHF.

This clone was recorded once. The CDR3 sequence is CASSQTTGVTEAFF. The CDR3 nucleotides are TGTGCCAGCAGCCAAACAACGGGGGTCACTGAAGCTTTCTTT. The rearrangement uses TRBV14 and TRBJ1-1; D possibly corresponds to TRBD1 (5 bases). The CDR3 is made up of 14 amino acids. V was shortened by 2 bases and J by 4 bases, with 11 bases between the two germline ends. Per the germline V gene, CDR1 is SGHDN and CDR2 is FVKESK.

The rearrangement joins TRBV7-8 to TRBJ2-5, with 7 bases lining up with TRBD1. CDR3 length: 14 residues. J gave up 4 bases and V 1 base, and 3 bases lay outside the gene matches. Germline CDR1 is SGHVS and CDR2 is FQNEAQ. The CDR3 DNA reads as TGTGCCAGCAGCTTAGAAGGGGGCGGAGAGACCCAGTACTTC. Translation: CASSLEGGGETQYF.

This clone was found a few times. The CDR3 here is CASSPGQGLRGYTF. In nucleotides, the CDR3 is TGCGCCAGCAGCCCGGGACAGGGATTAAGGGGGTACACCTTC. V is TRBV4-1 and J is TRBJ1-2; 9 bases are shared with TRBD1. CDR1 MGHRA and CDR2 YSYEKL come from the germline V gene. This CDR3 has 14 residues. The V gene end was trimmed by 4 bases and the J gene end by 11 bases; junction bases not matched to a gene: 11.

The rearrangement links TRBV6-5 to TRBJ1-2; 7 bases line up with TRBD1. The CDR3 contains 14 residues. Germline lookup yields CDR1 MNHEY and CDR2 SVGAGI. J gave up 2 bases and V 6 bases, and 6 bases lay outside the gene matches. This CDR3 is CASRSPGQNYGYTF. In DNA form, the CDR3 reads TGTGCCAGCAGGAGCCCGGGACAGAACTATGGCTACACCTTC.

The genes are TRBV19 and TRBJ2-7, with 9 bases matching TRBD1. In germline, CDR1 is LNHDA, CDR2 SQIVND (reference sequence). V shed 10 bases and J 4 bases; nucleotides not matched to a gene: 11. The CDR3 spans 14 residues. Here the CDR3 reads CATQRGQGIYEQYF. The DNA of the CDR3 is TGTGCCACCCAAAGGGGACAGGGAATTTACGAGCAGTACTTC.

A note on this clone: Other DNA sequences in this specimen translate into the identical CDR3. V gene TRBV5-1 combines with J gene TRBJ2-2, with D possibly being TRBD1 (5 bases). The length of the CDR3 is 15 residues. Trimming shortened V by 0 bases and J by 0 bases, and 6 bases separated the two germline ends. Germline V gene lookup returns CDR1 SGHRS and CDR2 YFSETQ. This CDR3 reads CASSLGQSNTGELFF. As DNA, the CDR3 is TGCGCCAGCAGCTTGGGACAGTCGAACACCGGGGAGCTGTTTTTT.

This clone came up once. The chain carries TRBV9 and TRBJ1-1; D perhaps matches TRBD1 (5 bases). The germline V gene has CDR1 SGDLS and CDR2 YYNGEE. The CDR3 runs to 14 residues. V lost 4 bases and J 1 base, leaving 11 bases between the germline ends. In nucleotides, the CDR3 is TGTGCCAGCAGCCAATCAGACAGGAACACTGAAGCTTTCTTT. Translating it yields CASSQSDRNTEAFF.

The chain carries TRBV5-1 and TRBJ2-3, with 9 bases aligning to TRBD1. J gave up 1 base and V 2 bases, and 2 bases lay outside the gene matches. This CDR3 has 15 amino acids. CDR1 and CDR2 from the germline V gene are SGHRS and YFSETQ. For the CDR3, the DNA is TGCGCCAGCAGCTTACAGGGGGCTCGCACAGATACGCAGTATTTT. Its translation: CASSLQGARTDTQYF.

In its sample, this clone was seen many times. The rearrangement links TRBV2 to TRBJ1-6; D perhaps matches TRBD1 (5 bases). The CDR3 has 18 amino acids. Germline-derived CDR1 and CDR2 are SNHLY and FYNNEI. The ends were cut back, 6 bases at V and 4 bases at J, with 22 bases in the middle. The CDR3 DNA sequence: TGTGCCAGCAGCACCCCGGGACTCCGTCCCGGTTATAATTCACCCCTCCACTTT. It specifies CASSTPGLRPGYNSPLHF. Drawing the rest from reference TRBV2 and TRBJ1-6, the complete variable domain is EPEVTQTPSHQVTQMGQEVILRCVPISNHLYFYWYRQILGQKVEFLVSFYNNEISEKSEIFDDQFSVERPDGSNFTLKIRSTKLEDSAMYFCASSTPGLRPGYNSPLHFGNGTRLTVT.

The V and J genes are TRBV6-1 and TRBJ1-5; perhaps TRBD1 as D (5 bases). Germline V gene data show CDR1 as MNHNS and CDR2 as SASEGT. V was shortened by 4 bases and J by 4 bases, with 14 bases between the two germline ends. The CDR3 runs to 15 residues. The CDR3 DNA is TGTGCCAGCAGTGGAGACCAGGGTAGGAATCAGCCCCAGCATTTT. This codes for CASSGDQGRNQPQHF.

The V call is TRBV2, the J call TRBJ1-4; TRBD1 matches at 8 bases. Germline-derived CDR1 and CDR2 are SNHLY and FYNNEI. The CDR3 is 14 amino acids. V was clipped by 8 bases and J by 8 bases; unmatched bases: 10. The CDR3 is CASGGQGWDEKLFF. The CDR3 DNA sequence: TGTGCCAGCGGCGGACAGGGTTGGGACGAAAAACTGTTTTTT. Combining the CDR3 with reference TRBV2 and TRBJ1-4 gives the whole variable domain EPEVTQTPSHQVTQMGQEVILRCVPISNHLYFYWYRQILGQKVEFLVSFYNNEISEKSEIFDDQFSVERPDGSNFTLKIRSTKLEDSAMYFCASGGQGWDEKLFFGSGTQLSVL.

The chain is built from TRBV6-1 and TRBJ2-1; 12 positions match TRBD2. Germline CDR1 and CDR2: MNHNS and SASEGT. The CDR3 sequence is 14 residues long. V shed 7 bases, J shed 4 bases, and the junction held 2 bases outside the gene matches. This chain's CDR3 is CASTLAGGYNEQFF. The CDR3 DNA reads as TGTGCCAGCACCCTAGCGGGGGGGTACAATGAGCAGTTCTTC.

This clone was seen more than once but under ten times. The genes are TRBV5-1 and TRBJ2-1; 7 bases agree with TRBD2. The CDR3 length is 13 residues. Losses at the gene ends were 2 bases for V and 7 bases for J; bases not matched to a gene: 3. Per the germline V gene, CDR1 is SGHRS and CDR2 is YFSETQ. The CDR3 is CASSLRLANEQFF. CDR3 DNA sequence: TGCGCCAGCAGCTTAAGACTAGCAAATGAGCAGTTCTTC.

The J gene is TRBJ1-6, the V gene TRBV4-1; D call uncertain. Trimming removed 0 bases at V and 13 bases at J, with 16 bases between. CDR3 size: 15 residues. In germline, CDR1 is MGHRA, CDR2 YSYEKL. In nucleotides, the CDR3 is TGCGCCAGCAGCCAAGATCAGGTGGCCCCCCTTCCCCTCCACTTT. Translated, it gives CASSQDQVAPLPLHF.

This chain links TRBV27 with TRBJ1-1, with TRBD1 matching over 8 bases. V gave up 7 bases and J gave up 5 bases; unmatched junction bases: 6. The CDR3 runs 13 residues. The germline V gene encodes CDR1 MNHEY and CDR2 SMNVEV (reference sequence). The CDR3 DNA follows: TGTGCCAGCATAACGAGGACAGGGACTGAAGCTTTCTTT. This sequence encodes CASITRTGTEAFF.

The rearrangement uses TRBV9 and TRBJ1-6; possibly TRBD1 for D (6 bases). The CDR3 covers 14 residues. The ends were cut back, 5 bases at V and 5 bases at J, with 11 bases in the middle. The germline V gene has CDR1 SGDLS and CDR2 YYNGEE. This CDR3 is CASRTGGHNSPLHF. The CDR3, as DNA: TGTGCCAGCAGGACGGGGGGCCATAATTCACCCCTCCACTTT.

The chain employs TRBV10-1 and TRBJ2-3; the D gene is possibly TRBD1 (5 bases). The length of the CDR3 is 13 residues. Trimming removed 2 bases from V and 3 bases from J, with 6 bases in between. Germline lookup yields CDR1 WNHNN and CDR2 SYGVQD (reference sequence). This chain's CDR3 is CASSERGTDTQYF. CDR3 bases: TGCGCCAGCAGTGAGAGGGGAACAGATACGCAGTATTTT.